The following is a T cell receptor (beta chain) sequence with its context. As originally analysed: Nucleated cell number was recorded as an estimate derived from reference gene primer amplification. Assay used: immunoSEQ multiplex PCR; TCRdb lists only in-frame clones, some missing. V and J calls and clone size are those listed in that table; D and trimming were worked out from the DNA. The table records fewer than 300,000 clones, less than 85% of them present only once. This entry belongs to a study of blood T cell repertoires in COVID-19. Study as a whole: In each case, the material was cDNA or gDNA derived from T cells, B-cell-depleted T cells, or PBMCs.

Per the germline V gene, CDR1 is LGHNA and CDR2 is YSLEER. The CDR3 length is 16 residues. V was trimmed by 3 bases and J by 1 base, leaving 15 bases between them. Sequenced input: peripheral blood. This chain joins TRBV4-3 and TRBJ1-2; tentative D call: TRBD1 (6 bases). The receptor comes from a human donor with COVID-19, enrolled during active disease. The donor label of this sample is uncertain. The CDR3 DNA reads TGCGCCAGCAGCCATGGGGGGGCAGGAGGTAACTATGGCTACACCTTC. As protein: CASSHGGAGGNYGYTF.